The 9 T cell receptor beta chains in this list originate from one sample, sequenced in a study of T cell responses to AZD1222 COVID-19 vaccine. This table comes from immunoSEQ multiplex PCR, and its TCRdb copy is limited to in-frame clones, with some not included. The repertoire includes about 150,000 clones, 80% to 95% of them detected once, and under 3.5% sits in the top ten. This sample comprised peripheral blood, obtained 28 days after the second AZD1222 dose. These receptors came from an adult who received the AZD1222 COVID-19 vaccine.

The chain employs TRBV9 and TRBJ2-6; D remains unclear. V was cut by 0 bases and J by 4 bases, with 8 bases left in between. Germline loops: CDR1 SGDLS, CDR2 YYNGEE. This CDR3 is built from 15 residues. The CDR3: CASSVAGSGANVLTF. The CDR3 DNA is TGTGCCAGCAGCGTAGCAGGTTCGGGGGCCAACGTCCTGACTTTC.

The CDR3 reads CASSYSTGGRSPLHF. As DNA, the CDR3 is TGTGCCAGCAGTTACTCGACAGGGGGACGGTCACCCCTCCACTTT. The genes are TRBV6-5 and TRBJ1-6; the match to TRBD1 covers 9 bases. CDR1 and CDR2 (germline): MNHEY, SVGAGI. After removal of 0 bases from V and 10 bases from J, the junction contained 4 bases not matched to a gene. The CDR3 loop spans 15 amino acids.

The CDR3 region is CASSLPYSGANVLTF. CDR3 coding DNA: TGTGCCAGCAGTCTACCGTACTCTGGGGCCAACGTCCTGACTTTC. V is TRBV28 and J is TRBJ2-6, with D hard to call. The CDR3 contains 15 residues. CDR1 is MDHEN and CDR2 is SYDVKM in the germline V gene. Trimming took 5 bases from V and 0 from J, leaving 8 bases between them. The variable domain in full, with the rest retrieved from reference TRBV28 and TRBJ2-6, is DVKVTQSSRYLVKRTGEKVFLECVQDMDHENMFWYRQDPGLGLRLIYFSYDVKMKEKGDIPEGYSVSREKKERFSLILESASTNQTSMYLCASSLPYSGANVLTFGAGSRLTVL.

This clone occurred once. This chain links TRBV19 with TRBJ2-1; D is undetermined. V gave up 3 bases and J gave up 7 bases, with 4 bases separating them. Germline lookup yields CDR1 LNHDA and CDR2 SQIVND (reference sequence). The CDR3 is made up of 11 amino acids. The CDR3 sequence is CASSIGNEQFF. DNA for the CDR3: TGTGCCAGTAGTATTGGGAATGAGCAGTTCTTC.

This clone was recorded only once. J is TRBJ2-3 and V is TRBV7-8; the D gene is possibly TRBD2 (7 bases). The ends were cut back, 7 bases at V and 4 bases at J, with 18 bases in the middle. CDR1 is SGHVS and CDR2 is FQNEAQ in the germline V gene. The CDR3 runs 15 residues. CDR3 nucleotide sequence: TGTGCCAGCACCCTAGGGGGAGGGCCCGCAGATACGCAGTATTTT. Protein: CASTLGGGPADTQYF.

The chain joins TRBV9 to TRBJ2-3; TRBD2 matches at 10 bases. The trim removed 4 bases at V and 14 bases at J, leaving 13 bases unmatched. From germline, CDR1 is SGDLS and CDR2 YYNGEE. The CDR3 loop spans 14 amino acids. In DNA form, the CDR3 reads TGTGCCAGCAGCCAAGGGACTAGCGCCTACCGTCCGTATTTT. Translating it yields CASSQGTSAYRPYF. The full variable domain, with the rest looked up from reference TRBV9 and TRBJ2-3, is DSGVTQTPKHLITATGQRVTLRCSPRSGDLSVYWYQQSLDQGLQFLIQYYNGEERAKGNILERFSAQQFPDLHSELNLSSLELGDSALYFCASSQGTSAYRPYFGPGTRLTVL.

The rearrangement uses TRBV15 and TRBJ1-4, with a possible D match to TRBD1 (5 bases). V shed 4 bases and J shed 0 bases, with 12 bases lying between them. Per germline, CDR1 LNHNV and CDR2 YYDKDF (reference sequence). The CDR3 runs 16 residues. DNA of the CDR3: TGTGCCACCAGCATCAGCCTGACAGCAACTAATGAAAAACTGTTTTTT. It encodes CATSISLTATNEKLFF.

V usage is TRBV2 and J usage is TRBJ2-7; no reliable D call. Germline V gene data show CDR1 as SNHLY and CDR2 as FYNNEI. With 7 bases removed from V and 3 bases from J, the gap between germline ends came to 19 bases. The CDR3 totals 15 residues. CDR3 DNA sequence: TGTGCCAGCACCCTGACACTGCGAGATTACTACGAGCAGTACTTC. Protein product: CASTLTLRDYYEQYF.

This chain links TRBV9 with TRBJ2-7, with 8 bases lining up with TRBD2. Germline V lookup: CDR1 SGDLS, CDR2 YYNGEE. There are 15 residues in the CDR3. V lost 0 bases and J lost 1; bases outside the gene matches: 3. The CDR3, as DNA: TGTGCCAGCAGCGTAGGAGTAGCGGGATCCTACGAGCAGTACTTC. Protein: CASSVGVAGSYEQYF.